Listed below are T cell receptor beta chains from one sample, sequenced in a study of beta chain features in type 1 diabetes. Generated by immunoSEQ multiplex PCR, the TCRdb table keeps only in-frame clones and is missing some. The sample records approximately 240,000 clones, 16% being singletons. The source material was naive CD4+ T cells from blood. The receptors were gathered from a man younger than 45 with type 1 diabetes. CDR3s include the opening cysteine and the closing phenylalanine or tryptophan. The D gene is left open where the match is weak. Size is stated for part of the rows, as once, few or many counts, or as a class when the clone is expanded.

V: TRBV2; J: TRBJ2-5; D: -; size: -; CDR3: CASSAQHRDPKAETQYF; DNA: TGTGCCAGCAGTGCCCAACACAGGGACCCTAAGGCAGAGACCCAGTACTTC
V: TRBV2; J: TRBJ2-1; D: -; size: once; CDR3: CASRREGAYNEQFF; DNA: TGTGCCAGCAGACGGGAGGGGGCTTACAATGAGCAGTTCTTC
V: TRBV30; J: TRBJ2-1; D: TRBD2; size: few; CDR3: CAGRTSGINEQFF; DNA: TGTGCCGGACGGACTAGCGGGATCAATGAGCAGTTCTTC
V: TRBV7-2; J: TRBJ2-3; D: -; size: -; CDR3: CASSLGTDTQYF; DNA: TGTGCCAGCAGCTTAGGCACAGATACGCAGTATTTT
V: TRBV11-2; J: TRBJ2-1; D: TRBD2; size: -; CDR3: CASSRGLADYNEQFF; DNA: TGTGCCAGCAGCCGGGGACTAGCGGACTACAATGAGCAGTTCTTC
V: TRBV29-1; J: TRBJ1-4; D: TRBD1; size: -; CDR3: CSVVQGAGNEKLFF; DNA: TGCAGCGTGGTACAGGGGGCCGGTAATGAAAAACTGTTTTTT
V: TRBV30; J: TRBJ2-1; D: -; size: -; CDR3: CAWIIGGFSYNEQFF; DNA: TGTGCCTGGATCATAGGGGGGTTCTCCTACAATGAGCAGTTCTTC
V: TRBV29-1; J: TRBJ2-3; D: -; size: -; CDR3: CSVDSGIDTQYF; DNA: TGCAGCGTTGACTCGGGTATAGATACGCAGTATTTT
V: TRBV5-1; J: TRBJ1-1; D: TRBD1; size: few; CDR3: CASSLPDRGSEAFF; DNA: TGCGCCAGCAGCCTCCCGGACAGGGGCTCTGAAGCTTTCTTT
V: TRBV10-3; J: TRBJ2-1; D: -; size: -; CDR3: CAITPGRENNEQFF; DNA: TGTGCCATCACCCCGGGAAGGGAAAATAATGAGCAGTTCTTC
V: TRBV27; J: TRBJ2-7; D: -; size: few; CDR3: CASSTDSSYEQYF; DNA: TGTGCCAGCAGTACGGACAGCTCCTACGAGCAGTACTTC
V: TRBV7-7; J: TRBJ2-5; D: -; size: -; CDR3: CASRTRETQYF; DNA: TGTGCCAGCAGGACTCGAGAGACCCAGTACTTC
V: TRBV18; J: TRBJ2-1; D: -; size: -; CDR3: CASSGSYNEQFF; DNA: TGTGCCAGCTCAGGGAGTTACAATGAGCAGTTCTTC
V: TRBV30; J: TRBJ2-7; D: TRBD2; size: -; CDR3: CAWIPLLADGSEQYF; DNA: TGTGCCTGGATTCCCCTACTAGCGGACGGATCCGAGCAGTACTTC
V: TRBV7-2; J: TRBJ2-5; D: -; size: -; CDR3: CASSRDLETQYF; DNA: TGTGCCAGCAGCCGGGACTTAGAGACCCAGTACTTC
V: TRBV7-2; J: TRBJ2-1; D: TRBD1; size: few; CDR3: CASSADRGRYNEQFF; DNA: TGTGCCAGCAGCGCAGACAGGGGGCGCTACAATGAGCAGTTCTTC
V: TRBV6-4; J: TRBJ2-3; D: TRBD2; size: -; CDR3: CASSRGLAGADTQYF; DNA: TGTGCCAGCAGCAGGGGGCTAGCGGGAGCAGATACGCAGTATTTT
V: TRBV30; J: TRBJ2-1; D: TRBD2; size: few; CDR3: CAWSGGLAGYNEQFF; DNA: TGTGCCTGGAGTGGAGGACTAGCGGGCTACAATGAGCAGTTCTTC
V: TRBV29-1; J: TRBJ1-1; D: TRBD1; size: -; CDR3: CSVEVRGGTEAFF; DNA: TGCAGCGTTGAAGTCAGGGGGGGAACTGAAGCTTTCTTT
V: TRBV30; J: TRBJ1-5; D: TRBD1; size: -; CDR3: CAWSSTGGNQPQHF; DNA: TGTGCCTGGAGTTCTACAGGGGGCAATCAGCCCCAGCATTTT
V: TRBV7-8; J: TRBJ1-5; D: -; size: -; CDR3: CASSPRISSDGNQPQHF; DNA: TGTGCCAGCAGCCCTCGGATCTCGTCGGATGGCAATCAGCCCCAGCATTTT
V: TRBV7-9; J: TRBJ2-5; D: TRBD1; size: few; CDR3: CASSSGGTGTQETQYF; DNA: TGTGCCAGCAGCTCCGGCGGGACAGGGACTCAAGAGACCCAGTACTTC
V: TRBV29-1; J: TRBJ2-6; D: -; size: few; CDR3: CSVTGSQTGANVLTF; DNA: TGCAGCGTAACGGGATCCCAAACTGGGGCCAACGTCCTGACTTTC
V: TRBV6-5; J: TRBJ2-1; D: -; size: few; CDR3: CASSYSWSGTTEQFF; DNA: TGTGCCAGCAGTTACAGTTGGAGCGGAACAACCGAGCAGTTCTTC
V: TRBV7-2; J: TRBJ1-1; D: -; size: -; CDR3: CASSFRVLGAEAFF; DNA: TGTGCCAGCAGCTTCCGGGTCCTGGGGGCTGAAGCTTTCTTT
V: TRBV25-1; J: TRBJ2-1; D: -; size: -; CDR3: CASSAPSGSDEQFF; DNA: TGTGCCAGCAGTGCCCCCTCCGGGTCGGATGAGCAGTTCTTC
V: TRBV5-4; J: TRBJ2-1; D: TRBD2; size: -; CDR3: CASSVGTSGRIYNEQFF; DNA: TGTGCCAGCAGCGTAGGGACTAGCGGGAGGATCTACAATGAGCAGTTCTTC
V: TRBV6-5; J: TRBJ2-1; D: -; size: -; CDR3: CASSSHNEQFF; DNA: TGTGCCAGCAGTAGTCACAATGAGCAGTTCTTC